These 12 T cell receptor beta chains share one sample of origin, sequenced in a study of metastatic and nonmetastatic thyroid tumors. Patients underwent thyroid surgery, and none had received any treatment before it. TCRdb re-processed the PCR reads through MiXCR. This table has around 34,000 clones, 20% to 25% appearing once. The specimen was tumor tissue. The receptors come from a male donor with papillary thyroid cancer or a benign thyroid nodule (not recorded which). Some clones in this sample may be carry-over from other donors' samples.

Details on this clone: The junction shows a germline mismatch at one end, possibly a read error. The sample has other DNA sequences that encode this CDR3 too. This chain connects TRBV9 to TRBJ2-3, with D possibly being TRBD1 (6 bases). The CDR3 loop spans 15 amino acids. CDR1 SGDLS and CDR2 YYNGEE come from the germline V gene. The CDR3 nucleotides are TGTGCCAGCAGTGTAGGACCAGGGGTGAAAGATACGCAGTATTTT. This translates into CASSVGPGVKDTQYF.

This clone showed up many times. This chain joins TRBV20-1 and TRBJ2-3; TRBD2 matches 9 bases. The germline CDR1 and CDR2 sequences are DFQATT and SNEGSKA (reference sequence). The length of the CDR3 is 16 residues. V shed 2 bases, J shed 5 bases, and the junction held 11 bases outside the gene matches. The CDR3 loop reads CSARFYGVAGVDTQYF. CDR3 DNA: TGCAGTGCTAGATTTTACGGGGTAGCGGGAGTAGATACGCAGTATTTT.

In this sample, this clone turned up many times. The chain uses TRBV7-2 and TRBJ2-2; D is possibly TRBD1 (6 bases). Per germline, CDR1 SGHTA and CDR2 FQGNSA. Trimming left V 1 base short and J 4 bases short, with 10 bases between. CDR3 length equals 15 residues. The CDR3, as DNA: TGTGCCAGCAGCTTAGTACAGGGCAGCACCGGGGAGCTGTTTTTT. Translation gives CASSLVQGSTGELFF.

This clone was detected a few times. The J gene is TRBJ2-7, the V gene TRBV6-2 or TRBV6-3, with D unresolved. The CDR3 loop spans 16 amino acids. With 5 bases removed from V and 3 bases from J, the gap between germline ends came to 20 bases. The germline CDR1 and CDR2 sequences are MNHEY and SVGEGT. The CDR3 nucleotides are TGTGCCAGCAGTATATCCTACCCGTGGGGTTTCTACGAGCAGTACTTC. It translates to CASSISYPWGFYEQYF.

The V call is TRBV11-2, the J call TRBJ2-3; 8 bases match TRBD2. Germline CDR1 SGHAT, CDR2 FQNNGV. CDR3 length: 15 amino acids. V was pared by 3 bases and J by 3 bases, with 5 bases of the junction left unmatched. The CDR3 DNA is TGTGCCAGCAGCTTGGTGGCTAGCGGGACAGATACGCAGTATTTT. Encoded protein: CASSLVASGTDTQYF.

This clone was seen ten or more times. V is TRBV5-1 and J is TRBJ2-5; 7 nucleotides match TRBD2. The CDR3 has 14 amino acids. Germline V gives CDR1 SGHRS, CDR2 YFSETQ. The ends lost 0 bases at V and 5 bases at J; junction bases unmatched: 4. The CDR3 DNA sequence: TGCGCCAGCAGCTTGGTGTCTAGCGGCGAGACCCAGTACTTC. The encoded protein is CASSLVSSGETQYF.

This clone was counted ten times or more. V gene TRBV7-6 combines with J gene TRBJ2-3, with 9 bases aligning to TRBD2. Germline-derived CDR1 and CDR2 are SGHVS and FNYEAQ. The CDR3 totals 14 residues. The J segment lost 1 base and the V segment lost 6 bases, leaving 2 bases of the junction unmatched. The CDR3 DNA follows: TGTGCCAGCAGGAGGACTAGCGGCACAGATACGCAGTATTTT. This translates into CASRRTSGTDTQYF.

This chain joins TRBV6-4 and TRBJ1-1, with TRBD1 matching 7 bases. With 3 bases clipped from V and 1 base from J, the junction kept 2 bases outside the gene matches. Germline loops: CDR1 MRHNA, CDR2 SNTAGT. This CDR3 region has 14 residues. DNA of the CDR3: TGTGCCAGCAGTGAGCACAGGGGGAACACTGAAGCTTTCTTT. Amino acids: CASSEHRGNTEAFF.

The chain joins TRBV28 to TRBJ2-1; no clear D gene. V was trimmed by 2 bases and J by 2 bases, leaving 25 bases between them. There are 20 residues in the CDR3. Germline V gene lookup returns CDR1 MDHEN and CDR2 SYDVKM. The CDR3, as DNA: TGTGCCAGCAGTTTAAGGTCGGTCGCCTTTCCCCTATTCGCCTACAATGAGCAGTTCTTC. It specifies CASSLRSVAFPLFAYNEQFF.

The chain uses TRBV6-2 or TRBV6-3 and TRBJ2-5, with a possible D match to TRBD2 (6 bases). Trimming removed 9 bases at V and 5 bases at J, with 19 bases between. There are 14 residues in the CDR3. CDR1 and CDR2 from the germline V gene are MNHEY and SVGEGT. CDR3 nucleotides: TGTGCCAGTAGTACGGGAGTCAGTAGTGAGACCCAGTACTTC. Residues: CASSTGVSSETQYF.

Here the CDR3 reads CATRRGFGYTF. CDR3 nucleotides: TGTGCCACCCGGAGAGGGTTTGGCTACACCTTC. The chain recombines TRBV19 with TRBJ1-2; no firm D call. Germline lookup yields CDR1 LNHDA and CDR2 SQIVND (reference sequence). The V and J ends lost 10 bases and 7 bases respectively, with 13 bases between them. The CDR3 is 11 residues long.

Remarks on this clone: One end of the junction fails to match germline, which may point to a read error. This chain uses TRBV20-1 with TRBJ2-2; D ambiguous. There are 11 residues in the CDR3. CDR1 and CDR2 from the germline V gene are DFQATT and SNEGSKA (reference sequence). The DNA for the CDR3 is TGCAGTGCTAGAGACTCCGTGGAGCCGTTTTTT. Its protein product is CSARDSVEPFF.